This is a list of T cell receptor beta chains from one sample in a study of blood T cell repertoires in COVID-19. The repertoire was sequenced with immunoSEQ multiplex PCR; TCRdb's copy has only in-frame clones and lacks some. The top ten clones hold about 6.8% of a sample with 390,000 or so clones, around 89% of them seen once. Material for sequencing was peripheral blood. These receptors came from a young man with active or convalescent COVID-19. CDR3s include the opening cysteine and the closing phenylalanine or tryptophan. The D gene is left open where the match is weak. Expanded clones are given a class, and other clones once, few, many or no size at all.

j_call: TRBJ2-7; clone_size: NA; d_call: TRBD1; v_call: TRBV11-2; cdr3_nt: TGTGCCAGCAGCGCGTACAGGGGGAGCTCCTACGAGCAGTACTTC; cdr3_aa: CASSAYRGSSYEQYF
j_call: TRBJ2-1; clone_size: NA; d_call: TRBD2; v_call: TRBV25-1; cdr3_nt: TGTGCCAGCAGTGCCTCGGGCGGACTAGTCGATGAGCAGTTCTTC; cdr3_aa: CASSASGGLVDEQFF
j_call: TRBJ1-1; clone_size: NA; d_call: NA; v_call: TRBV7-3; cdr3_nt: TGTGCCAGCAGCCCGAGGGGCGGGATGAACACTGAAGCTTTCTTT; cdr3_aa: CASSPRGGMNTEAFF
j_call: TRBJ2-1; clone_size: NA; d_call: TRBD2; v_call: TRBV7-6; cdr3_nt: TGTGCCAGCAGCTTAGGCGGGGGGGGCCGGGTAGGCTCCTACAATGAGCAGTTCTTC; cdr3_aa: CASSLGGGGRVGSYNEQFF
j_call: TRBJ2-1; clone_size: NA; d_call: NA; v_call: TRBV5-1; cdr3_nt: TGCGCCAGCAGCTTGGGGAACAGGCGAATAGACAATGAGCAGTTCTTC; cdr3_aa: CASSLGNRRIDNEQFF
j_call: TRBJ2-1; clone_size: NA; d_call: NA; v_call: TRBV4-1; cdr3_nt: TGCGCCAGCAGCCAAGGAGAGAACTCCTACAATGAGCAGTTCTTC; cdr3_aa: CASSQGENSYNEQFF
j_call: TRBJ2-3; clone_size: NA; d_call: TRBD2; v_call: TRBV4-2; cdr3_nt: TGTGCCAGCAGCCAAGAGGCACGGCGGGGGGGCTGGGATACGCAGTATTTT; cdr3_aa: CASSQEARRGGWDTQYF
j_call: TRBJ2-1; clone_size: NA; d_call: TRBD1; v_call: TRBV4-3; cdr3_nt: TGCGCCAGCAGCCAAGGACCGGGACAGCGGAGAAACAATGAGCAGTTCTTC; cdr3_aa: CASSQGPGQRRNNEQFF
j_call: TRBJ2-1; clone_size: NA; d_call: NA; v_call: TRBV6-1; cdr3_nt: TGTGCCAGCAGTGATTCGGGGGTCGATGAGCAGTTCTTC; cdr3_aa: CASSDSGVDEQFF
j_call: TRBJ1-4; clone_size: NA; d_call: NA; v_call: TRBV6-6; cdr3_nt: TGTGCCAGCAGTTCCCAACGGGAAAAACTGTTTTTT; cdr3_aa: CASSSQREKLFF
j_call: TRBJ2-3; clone_size: once; d_call: NA; v_call: TRBV6-5; cdr3_nt: TGTGCCAGCAGTTACCCCCTGGCATATACGCAGTATTTT; cdr3_aa: CASSYPLAYTQYF